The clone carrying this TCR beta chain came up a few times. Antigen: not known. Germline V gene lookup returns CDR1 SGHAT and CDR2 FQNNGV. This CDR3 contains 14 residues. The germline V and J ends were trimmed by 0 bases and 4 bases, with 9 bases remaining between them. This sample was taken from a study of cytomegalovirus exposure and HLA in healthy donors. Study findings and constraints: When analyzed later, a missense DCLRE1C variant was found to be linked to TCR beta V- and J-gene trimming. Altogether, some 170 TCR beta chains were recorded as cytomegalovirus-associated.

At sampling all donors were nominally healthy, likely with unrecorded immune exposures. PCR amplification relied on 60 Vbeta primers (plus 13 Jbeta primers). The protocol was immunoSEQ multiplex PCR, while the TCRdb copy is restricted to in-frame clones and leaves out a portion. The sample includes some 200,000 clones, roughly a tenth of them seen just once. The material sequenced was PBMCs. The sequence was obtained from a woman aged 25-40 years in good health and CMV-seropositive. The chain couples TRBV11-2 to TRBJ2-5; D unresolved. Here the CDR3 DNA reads TGTGCCAGCAGCTTAGAGTCCGTGCGAGAGACCCAGTACTTC. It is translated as CASSLESVRETQYF.